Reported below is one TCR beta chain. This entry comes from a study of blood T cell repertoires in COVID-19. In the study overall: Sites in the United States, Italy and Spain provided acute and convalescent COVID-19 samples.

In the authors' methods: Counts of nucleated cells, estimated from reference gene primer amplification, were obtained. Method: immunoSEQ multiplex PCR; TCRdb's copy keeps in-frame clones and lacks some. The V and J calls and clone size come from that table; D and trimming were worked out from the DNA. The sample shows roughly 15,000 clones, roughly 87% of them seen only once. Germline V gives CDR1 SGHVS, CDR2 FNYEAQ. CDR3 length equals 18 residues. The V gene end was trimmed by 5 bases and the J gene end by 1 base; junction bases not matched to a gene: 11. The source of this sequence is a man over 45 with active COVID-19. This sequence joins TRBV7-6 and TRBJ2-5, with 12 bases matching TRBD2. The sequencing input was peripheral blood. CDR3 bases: TGTGCCAGCAGCAGACGACTAGCGGGAGAATTAAGCCAAGAGACCCAGTACTTC. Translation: CASSRRLAGELSQETQYF.